This T cell receptor (beta chain) was recorded in a study of cytomegalovirus exposure and HLA in healthy donors. Study-level points and caveats: Listed as cytomegalovirus-associated were 150 or so TCR beta chains. TCR beta V- and J-gene trimming, according to a later analysis, was linked to a missense DCLRE1C variant. TCR beta sequences reportedly predicted the HLA-A and HLA-B alleles of most subjects accurately.

Germline CDR1 is SGHDT and CDR2 is YYEEEE. There are 15 residues in the CDR3. V shed 4 bases and J 1 base; nucleotides not matched to a gene: 0. 60 Vbeta and 13 Jbeta primers were used in PCR. Method: immunoSEQ multiplex PCR; TCRdb's copy keeps in-frame clones and lacks some. The sample includes fewer than 250,000 clones, around 81% of them seen just once. Details on this clone: Antigen: not known.

Donors had nominal health at sampling but likely had unrecorded immune exposures. V is TRBV5-6 and J is TRBJ2-2, with TRBD1 matching 11 bases. The receptor comes from a man between 18 and 35 years old in good health and CMV-seronegative. Sequencing was done on a sample of PBMCs. CDR3 in amino acids: CASSGTGGNTGELFF. CDR3 sequence (DNA): TGTGCCAGCAGCGGGACAGGGGGGAACACCGGGGAGCTGTTTTTT.